The table lists the clone carrying this T cell receptor beta chain with a count of one. The target antigen is unknown. Trimming removed 0 bases from V and 7 bases from J; junction bases left unmatched: 7. This CDR3 has 16 residues. Germline V gene lookup returns CDR1 SGHDN and CDR2 FVKESK. Unique molecular identifiers were present in the TCR beta cDNA libraries. The T cell input of roughly 0.9 to 11 million gave roughly 0.5 million cDNA molecules. TCRdb independently ran MiXCR on the PCR reads; one entry per CDR3 protein. This table holds hundreds of thousands of distinct CDR3 sequences, approximately 60% found once. The record originates from a study of post-analysis software for immune sequencing data. Overall study: Progressive-relapsing, secondary progressive and relapsing-remitting multiple sclerosis were among the disease courses included.

Findings of the study overall: Patients had higher frequencies than controls of about five TRBV segments, including TRBV5-6, TRBV5-1 and TRBV20-1. Versus controls, multiple sclerosis patients showed significantly lower diversity (normalized Chao1). F-measure co-clustering was strong for batch-matched samples.

The V call is TRBV14, the J call TRBJ2-7, with 12 bases identical to TRBD1. The TCR was taken from a girl aged 2-10 years with multiple sclerosis. The sequenced sample was blood. The CDR3 DNA follows: TGTGCCAGCAGCCAAGAGATGGGACAGGGGGCTTATGAGCAGTACTTC. Its protein is CASSQEMGQGAYEQYF.